These 30 T cell receptor beta chains were sequenced from one sample in a study of blood T cell repertoires in COVID-19 (dated by TCRdb to 2018 to 2020). Library preparation was by the immunoSEQ multiplex PCR assay. Imported from immuneACCESS, the table was reduced by TCRdb to in-frame sequences with V and J called. These copies leave out some clones; in studies compared against another copy, an unresolved V gene accounts for under half, and the cause of the remainder is not known. The sample records 90,000 to 120,000 clones, about 80% of which are singletons. The top ten clones comprise roughly 4.1% of the sample. The sequenced sample was peripheral blood. These receptors originate from a woman between 65 and 79 years old with acute or convalescent COVID-19.

This chain connects TRBV19 to TRBJ1-1; TRBD1 might be the D (5 bases). V lost 7 bases and J 2 bases, leaving 20 bases between the germline ends. This CDR3 is built from 16 residues. Germline lookup yields CDR1 LNHDA and CDR2 SQIVND (reference sequence). The CDR3 loop is CASTWPRGAGNTEAFF. CDR3 DNA sequence: TGTGCCAGTACCTGGCCACGTGGGGCAGGTAACACTGAAGCTTTCTTT. The full variable domain, with the rest looked up from reference TRBV19 and TRBJ1-1, is DGGITQSPKYLFRKEGQNVTLSCEQNLNHDAMYWYRQDPGQGLRLIYYSQIVNDFQKGDIAEGYSVSREKKESFPLTVTSAQKNPTAFYLCASTWPRGAGNTEAFFGQGTRLTVV.

The chain carries TRBV7-2 and TRBJ2-1; tentatively, D is TRBD2 (6 bases). V gave up 5 bases and J gave up 12 bases, with 14 bases separating them. Germline V gene lookup returns CDR1 SGHTA and CDR2 FQGNSA. This CDR3 has 12 amino acids. The CDR3 protein is CASSPGTYGQFF. Written as DNA, the CDR3 is TGTGCCAGCAGCCCTGGGACTTACGGGCAGTTCTTC. Full variable domain (missing parts from reference TRBV7-2 and TRBJ2-1): GAGVSQSPSNKVTEKGKDVELRCDPISGHTALYWYRQSLGQGLEFLIYFQGNSAPDKSGLPSDRFSAERTGGSVSTLTIQRTQQEDSAVYLCASSPGTYGQFFGPGTRLTVL.

The V gene is TRBV27, the J gene TRBJ1-2, with TRBD1 matching over 7 bases. The junction had 3 bases not matched to a gene; V was cut back by 5 bases and J by 3 bases. CDR1 and CDR2 from the germline V gene are MNHEY and SMNVEV (reference sequence). The CDR3 loop spans 13 amino acids. The CDR3 sequence: CASSLTGDYGYTF. The DNA for the CDR3 is TGTGCCAGCAGTCTAACAGGGGACTATGGCTACACCTTC.

This chain uses TRBV10-1 with TRBJ2-1, with D unclear. Germline CDR1 WNHNN, CDR2 SYGVQD (reference sequence). The length of the CDR3 is 13 residues. V dropped 5 bases and J dropped 4 bases, with 9 bases sitting between them. DNA of the CDR3: TGCGCCAGCAGTTCCAGCAGGTACAATGAGCAGTTCTTC. Translation gives CASSSSRYNEQFF.

V and J are TRBV6-5 and TRBJ1-1, with D hard to call. Trimming took 2 bases from V and 4 from J, leaving 8 bases between them. The CDR3 covers 13 residues. The V gene's germline CDR1 is MNHEY and CDR2 SVGAGI. The CDR3 DNA follows: TGTGCCAGCAGTTACGCCTATGGCACTGAAGCTTTCTTT. This gives the protein CASSYAYGTEAFF.

Here the CDR3 DNA reads TGTGCCAGCAGCCCCCGGACTAGCGGGAGGGCGTACGAGCAGTACTTC. Its translation is CASSPRTSGRAYEQYF. V usage is TRBV7-8 and J usage is TRBJ2-7; 15 nucleotides line up with TRBD2. The CDR3 spans 16 residues. The J segment lost 4 bases and the V segment lost 5 bases, leaving 6 bases of the junction unmatched. The germline V gene encodes CDR1 SGHVS and CDR2 FQNEAQ.

The rearrangement joins TRBV5-5 to TRBJ1-6; 8 positions agree with TRBD1. CDR1 and CDR2 (germline): SGHKS, YYEKEE (reference sequence). This CDR3 is built from 15 residues. V lost 4 bases to trimming and J lost 8 bases; unmatched junction nucleotides: 8. In DNA, the CDR3 is TGTGCCAGCAGCGGAGAAGGACAGGGTTATTCACCCCTCCACTTT. Protein sequence: CASSGEGQGYSPLHF.

V and J are TRBV7-9 and TRBJ2-6; possible D gene TRBD1, 5 bases. This CDR3 is 15 amino acids long. V lost 5 bases to trimming and J lost 0 bases, with 8 bases between them. Germline V lookup: CDR1 SEHNR, CDR2 FQNEAQ (reference sequence). This CDR3 is CASSRDSSGANVLTF. The CDR3 nucleotides are TGTGCCAGCAGCCGAGACAGCTCTGGGGCCAACGTCCTGACTTTC.

The gene calls are TRBV6-2 or TRBV6-3 and TRBJ2-7, with a weak D call TRBD1 (6 bases). In germline, CDR1 is MNHEY, CDR2 SVGEGT. This CDR3 spans 12 amino acids. The V end lost 2 bases, the J end lost 6 bases, and 8 bases lay between the germline ends. The CDR3 sequence: CASSYRGSEQYV. The CDR3 DNA reads as TGTGCCAGCAGTTACAGGGGGAGCGAGCAGTACGTC.

The V gene is TRBV27, the J gene TRBJ2-1; D call uncertain. The CDR3 extends over 15 amino acids. Deletions cut 7 bases from V and 5 bases from J, with 18 bases between. Germline CDR1 is MNHEY and CDR2 is SMNVEV (reference sequence). As DNA, the CDR3 is TGTGCCAGCATCGACCCGAGGCTAGATAACAATGAGCAGTTCTTC. It translates to CASIDPRLDNNEQFF.

The chain recombines TRBV19 with TRBJ1-2; 8 nucleotides agree with TRBD1. Looked up from germline, CDR1 is LNHDA and CDR2 is SQIVND (reference sequence). The V segment lost 5 bases and the J segment 3 bases; nucleotides outside the gene matches: 8. The CDR3 has 15 residues. CDR3 sequence (DNA): TGTGCCAGTAGTGCCAGAGGGACAGGTGACTATGGCTACACCTTC. Protein product: CASSARGTGDYGYTF.

The chain combines TRBV6-6 with TRBJ2-3, with D possibly being TRBD2 (6 bases). V was clipped by 7 bases and J by 3 bases, with 17 bases between them. Looked up from germline, CDR1 is MNHNY and CDR2 is SVGAGI (reference sequence). The CDR3 sequence is 15 residues long. The CDR3 bases are TGTGCCAGCAAGTCGGGACCGGGGAGGACAGATACGCAGTATTTT. Protein sequence: CASKSGPGRTDTQYF.

This sequence joins TRBV27 and TRBJ2-3, with 11 bases aligning to TRBD2. V shed 3 bases and J 6 bases; nucleotides not matched to a gene: 8. Germline CDR1 and CDR2: MNHEY and SMNVEV (reference sequence). The CDR3 is made up of 16 amino acids. As DNA, the CDR3 is TGTGCCAGCAGTTTCTCTAGCGGGGGGTTGTTGGATACGCAGTATTTT. This gives the protein CASSFSSGGLLDTQYF.

V is TRBV3-1 (or the pseudogene TRBV3-2) and J is TRBJ2-7; 10 bases are a match to TRBD1. The CDR3 loop spans 13 amino acids. CDR1 LGHDT and CDR2 YNNKEL come from the germline V gene (reference sequence). The ends lost 8 bases at V and 4 bases at J; junction bases unmatched: 5. The CDR3 nucleotides are TGTGCCAGCCGCCGGACAGGGGGTTACGAGCAGTACTTC. It specifies CASRRTGGYEQYF.

The CDR3 protein is CASSSRQGAGEQYF. The CDR3 nucleotides read TGCGCCAGCAGCTCCAGACAGGGGGCGGGAGAGCAGTACTTC. The chain uses TRBV5-1 and TRBJ2-7; 10 bases agree with TRBD1. CDR1 is SGHRS and CDR2 is YFSETQ in the germline V gene. This CDR3 region has 14 residues. V shed 3 bases and J 7 bases; nucleotides not matched to a gene: 7.

The V call is TRBV28, the J call TRBJ2-3, with 9 bases aligning to TRBD1. The germline V gene has CDR1 MDHEN and CDR2 SYDVKM. This CDR3 region has 13 residues. J was trimmed by 4 bases and V by 8 bases; bases with no gene match: 4. The CDR3 DNA is TGTGCCAGCCGGCGACAGGGGGCAGATACGCAGTATTTT. Encoded protein: CASRRQGADTQYF.

The CDR3 DNA is TGTGCCAGCAGTTATACAGGAGGAAACACCATATATTTT. As protein: CASSYTGGNTIYF. The gene calls are TRBV6-5 and TRBJ1-3; D might be TRBD1 (5 bases). V lost 3 bases and J lost 4, with 7 bases in between. The germline CDR1 and CDR2 sequences are MNHEY and SVGAGI. This CDR3 is built from 13 residues.

The chain recombines TRBV19 with TRBJ1-1, with no clear D. Trimming took 1 base from V and 4 from J, leaving 10 bases between them. Germline V gene data show CDR1 as LNHDA and CDR2 as SQIVND (reference sequence). There are 14 residues in the CDR3. The CDR3: CASSIGLSPTEAFF. CDR3 nucleotides: TGTGCCAGTAGTATAGGGCTGTCCCCCACTGAAGCTTTCTTT.

The chain employs TRBV7-9 and TRBJ1-5; D possibly corresponds to TRBD1 (5 bases). This CDR3 comprises 13 residues. Trimming removed 5 bases at V and 6 bases at J, with 11 bases between. CDR1 SEHNR and CDR2 FQNEAQ come from the germline V gene (reference sequence). The CDR3 DNA reads as TGTGCCAGCAGCCCCGGGGGTCGTCAGCCCCAGCATTTT. This translates into CASSPGGRQPQHF.

This clone was observed once. V is TRBV6-5 and J is TRBJ1-3; 7 nucleotides match TRBD1. Per germline, CDR1 MNHEY and CDR2 SVGAGI. Trimming at V came to 0 bases and at J to 4 bases, leaving 6 bases not matched to a gene. CDR3 length: 16 residues. CDR3 DNA sequence: TGTGCCAGCAGTTACTCGTTCCCGGGACAGGGAAACACCATATATTTT. It encodes CASSYSFPGQGNTIYF.

The V and J genes are TRBV5-1 and TRBJ1-3; 8 bases match TRBD1. This CDR3 spans 16 amino acids. Trimming at V came to 3 bases and at J to 2 bases, leaving 7 bases not matched to a gene. The germline V gene has CDR1 SGHRS and CDR2 YFSETQ. The CDR3 protein is CASSSTGAMPGNTIYF. As DNA, the CDR3 is TGCGCCAGCAGCTCGACAGGGGCCATGCCTGGAAACACCATATATTTT.

The rearrangement joins TRBV12-3 or TRBV12-4 to TRBJ2-7, with 8 nucleotides matching TRBD1. This CDR3 is 13 amino acids long. With 6 bases clipped from V and 5 bases from J, the junction kept 6 bases outside the gene matches. The chain's CDR3 is CASRQGGVHEQYF. The CDR3 coding sequence is TGTGCCAGCAGACAGGGGGGAGTTCACGAGCAGTACTTC.

The V call is TRBV10-2, the J call TRBJ1-2; 8 nucleotides match TRBD1. The CDR3 extends over 13 amino acids. Germline CDR1 reads WSHSY; CDR2 reads SAAADI. The J segment lost 6 bases and the V segment lost 2 bases, leaving 2 bases of the junction unmatched. The CDR3 region has the DNA TGCGCCAGCAGTGAGGGACAGGGACATGGCTACACCTTC. Protein: CASSEGQGHGYTF.

The V and J genes are TRBV5-8 and TRBJ1-5; D unclear. Trimming left V 4 bases short and J 0 bases short, with 2 bases between. This CDR3 is 12 amino acids long. Germline CDR1 is SGHTS and CDR2 is YDEGEE. The CDR3 loop is CASSLSNQPQHF. The CDR3 DNA reads TGTGCCAGCAGCCTTAGCAATCAGCCCCAGCATTTT. The variable domain in full, with the rest retrieved from reference TRBV5-8 and TRBJ1-5, is EAGVTQSPTHLIKTRGQQATLRCSPISGHTSVYWYQQALGLGLQFLLWYDEGEERNRGNFPPRFSGRQFPNYSSELNVNALELEDSALYLCASSLSNQPQHFGDGTRLSIL.

The chain employs TRBV5-1 and TRBJ2-6, with 8 bases identical to TRBD1. The CDR3 covers 16 residues. CDR1 SGHRS and CDR2 YFSETQ come from the germline V gene. V shed 3 bases and J 0 bases; nucleotides not matched to a gene: 2. CDR3 protein: CASSWTGISGANVLTF. The CDR3 DNA reads TGCGCCAGCAGCTGGACAGGGATCTCTGGGGCCAACGTCCTGACTTTC.

This chain uses TRBV19 with TRBJ1-5; 8 bases fit TRBD1. There are 15 residues in the CDR3. CDR1 is LNHDA and CDR2 is SQIVND in the germline V gene (reference sequence). J gave up 5 bases and V 3 bases, and 6 bases lay outside the gene matches. CDR3: CASSISRGLYQPQHF. The CDR3 nucleotides read TGTGCCAGTAGTATTTCCAGGGGGCTCTATCAGCCCCAGCATTTT.

This clone showed up just a few times. The chain combines TRBV3-1 (or the pseudogene TRBV3-2) with TRBJ1-1, with 9 bases lining up with TRBD1. CDR3 length equals 21 residues. The ends lost 0 bases at V and 5 bases at J; junction bases unmatched: 22. CDR1 is LGHDT, CDR2 YNNKEL, per germline (reference sequence). CDR3: CASSQEGFDLKWDRDGTEAFF. The CDR3 DNA reads TGTGCCAGCAGCCAAGAGGGATTTGATTTGAAGTGGGACAGGGACGGTACTGAAGCTTTCTTT.

This clone has more than one count but fewer than ten. This chain links TRBV7-3 with TRBJ1-1; tentative D call: TRBD1 (5 bases). This CDR3 has 20 residues. V gave up 1 base and J gave up 1 base, with 25 bases separating them. The germline V gene has CDR1 SGHTA and CDR2 FQGTGA. The CDR3 loop is CASSLNAPRGRQKSNTEAFF. DNA of the CDR3: TGTGCCAGCAGCTTAAATGCCCCCCGTGGAAGACAGAAGTCGAACACTGAAGCTTTCTTT.

The rearrangement uses TRBV14 and TRBJ2-4, with a weak D call TRBD1 (5 bases). Germline V lookup: CDR1 SGHDN, CDR2 FVKESK. Trimming left V 4 bases short and J 2 bases short, with 18 bases between. This CDR3 has 17 amino acids. CDR3 in DNA: TGTGCCAGCAGCCGATCCGACAGCTTTTATCCCAAAAACATTCAGTACTTC. It is translated as CASSRSDSFYPKNIQYF.

V is TRBV29-1 and J is TRBJ2-3; D is perhaps TRBD1 (6 bases). The CDR3 has 12 residues. Germline V lookup: CDR1 SQVTM, CDR2 ANQGSEA. V lost 4 bases, J lost 9 bases, and 14 bases lay in between. The CDR3 DNA reads as TGCAGCGTTGTACAGGGTGGGTGGACGCAGTATTTT. Residues: CSVVQGGWTQYF.